A selection of T cell receptor beta chains follows, all from one sample in a study of cytomegalovirus exposure and HLA in healthy donors. The table came from immunoSEQ multiplex PCR; TCRdb's copy has only in-frame clones and leaves some out. Here the sample spans 150,000 to 200,000 clones, about 88% being singletons. Source material: PBMCs. These receptors were collected from a woman aged 18 to 35 in good health and CMV-seronegative. The CDR3 runs from the conserved cysteine through the conserved F or W. A D gene is named only where the DNA matches it firmly. Expanded clones are given a class, and other clones once, few, many or no size at all.

v_call,d_call,clone_size,j_call,cdr3_nt,cdr3_aa
TRBV10-1,-,once,TRBJ2-1,TGCGCCAGCAGTGAGTCCAGGGCAGGTTCCTACAATGAGCAGTTCTTC,CASSESRAGSYNEQFF
TRBV19,TRBD1,-,TRBJ2-1,TGTGCCAGTAGTGGCCGGGACAGGGGGGCCAATGAGCAGTTCTTC,CASSGRDRGANEQFF
TRBV4-2,-,-,TRBJ2-5,TGTGCCAGCAGCCAAGAGGTGCGGGCCAGCCAAGAGACCCAGTACTTC,CASSQEVRASQETQYF
TRBV7-9,-,-,TRBJ1-5,TGTGCCAGCAGTTCAGGGAATCTACAGCCCCAGCATTTT,CASSSGNLQPQHF
TRBV7-3,-,-,TRBJ1-3,TGTGCCAGCAGCTTATCGGGGGGAACAGGAAACACCATATATTTT,CASSLSGGTGNTIYF
TRBV30,-,-,TRBJ1-1,TGTGCCTGGAGTGTTCCGGACAGCTCCCATGAAGCTTTCTTT,CAWSVPDSSHEAFF
TRBV6-1,-,-,TRBJ1-1,TGTGCCAGCAGTGAAGTCCCGGGGGGGACTTTTATGAACACTGAAGCTTTCTTT,CASSEVPGGTFMNTEAFF
TRBV4-1,TRBD2,-,TRBJ2-1,TGCGCCAGCAGCCAAGATGGCCTAGCGGGAGTGGGTGAGCAGTTCTTC,CASSQDGLAGVGEQFF
TRBV21-1,-,-,TRBJ1-2,TGTGCCAGCAGCAAAGGGAGACAGGCCAACCTCGGAGGCTACACCTTC,CASSKGRQANLGGYTF
TRBV11-2,-,-,TRBJ2-2,TGTGCCAGCAGCTTAGGCCCTAGTAGCACCGGGGAGCTGTTTTTT,CASSLGPSSTGELFF
TRBV19,-,-,TRBJ1-1,TGTGCCAGCCTAGTGGCCGGGAGCACTGAAGCTTTCTTT,CASLVAGSTEAFF
TRBV6-5,-,-,TRBJ2-7,TGTGCCAGCAGTTTCTCAGTCAGCTACGAGCAGTACTTC,CASSFSVSYEQYF
TRBV19,-,-,TRBJ1-1,TGTGCCAGTAGTATGGGCGTGAAGTATGAAGCTTTCTTT,CASSMGVKYEAFF
TRBV7-9,-,-,TRBJ2-7,TGTGCCAGCAGCCTTGGGCCGGCCACGAGCTCCTACGAGCAGTACTTC,CASSLGPATSSYEQYF
TRBV27,-,once,TRBJ2-2,TGTGCCAGCAGTTTTTTTGACACCGCGAACACCGGGGAGCTGTTTTTT,CASSFFDTANTGELFF
TRBV6-1,-,few,TRBJ1-2,TGTGCCAGCAGTCAGGCAGGGCAGGACTATGGCTACACCTTC,CASSQAGQDYGYTF
TRBV5-5,TRBD2,-,TRBJ2-5,TGTGCCAGCAGTTATGGGACTAGCGGCGGGGAGACCCAGTACTTC,CASSYGTSGGETQYF
TRBV27,TRBD2,-,TRBJ2-2,TGTGCCAGCAGTTTCGGGGCGGGAGGGCCCGTAACCGGGGAGCTGTTTTTT,CASSFGAGGPVTGELFF
TRBV6-1,-,-,TRBJ2-7,TGTGCCCGGACTTGCTCCTACGAGCAGTACTTC,CARTCSYEQYF
TRBV5-1,TRBD2,-,TRBJ2-3,TGCGCCAGCACTCCAGGGACTAGCGGGAGGACAGATACGCAGTATTTT,CASTPGTSGRTDTQYF
TRBV12-2,-,-,TRBJ1-5,TGTGCAAGTCGCTTGAAGAGCAGCGTCTATAGCAATCAGCCCCAGCATTTT,CASRLKSSVYSNQPQHF
TRBV5-4,TRBD2,-,TRBJ2-1,TGTGCCAGCAGCTCCAGACTAGCCGATGAGCAGTTCTTC,CASSSRLADEQFF
TRBV7-9,-,-,TRBJ2-3,TGTGCCAGCAGCTTTTCAGGGGCAGCAGATACGCAGTATTTT,CASSFSGAADTQYF
TRBV4-1,TRBD2,once,TRBJ2-1,TGCGCCAGCAGCCTTAGCGGGAGTCGCAATGAGCAGTTCTTC,CASSLSGSRNEQFF
TRBV6-1,TRBD2,-,TRBJ2-7,TGTGCCAGCAGTGATGATAGAGGACGGGGGGGATACGAGCAGTACTTC,CASSDDRGRGGYEQYF
TRBV5-1,TRBD1,-,TRBJ1-2,TGCGCCAGCAGCTTTTCATTCGGGACAGCCTATGGCTACACCTTC,CASSFSFGTAYGYTF
TRBV6-1,-,-,TRBJ1-5,TGTGCCAGCAGTGAACGGGGACTGACCAATCAGCCCCAGCATTTT,CASSERGLTNQPQHF
TRBV14,-,-,TRBJ2-1,TGTGCCAGCAGCCGTAGCAACTACAATGAGCAGTTCTTC,CASSRSNYNEQFF
TRBV5-1,TRBD2,-,TRBJ2-1,TGCGCCAGCAGTTGGACTAGCGGGGGGTTTGGAGAGCAGTTCTTC,CASSWTSGGFGEQFF
TRBV6-6,-,-,TRBJ1-2,TGTGCCAGCACCCACCTGGGGGAGGGCGGCTACACCTTC,CASTHLGEGGYTF
TRBV7-9,-,-,TRBJ1-5,TGTGCCAGCAGCTTAGGAGGGAACAATCAGCCCCAGCATTTT,CASSLGGNNQPQHF
TRBV13,TRBD2,-,TRBJ2-2,TGTGCCAGCAGCCCCATGTTTAGCGGGGCCGACACCGGGGAGCTGTTTTTT,CASSPMFSGADTGELFF
TRBV19,TRBD2,-,TRBJ2-1,TGTGCCAGTAGTATTCCGGTGGGACTAGGGGTTTACAATGAGCAGTTCTTC,CASSIPVGLGVYNEQFF
TRBV9,TRBD1,once,TRBJ1-2,TGTGCCAGCAGCGTAGCCCCGGACAGGGAACACTATGGCTACACCTTC,CASSVAPDREHYGYTF
TRBV5-1,TRBD2,-,TRBJ2-3,TGCGCCAGCAGCTTGGGGACTAGCGGGAAAAACACAGATACGCAGTATTTT,CASSLGTSGKNTDTQYF
TRBV7-2,-,-,TRBJ2-7,TGTGCCAGCAGCCCGGATGAGGGTGCAGGCTACGAGCAGTACTTC,CASSPDEGAGYEQYF
TRBV7-9,-,-,TRBJ2-5,TGTTCCAGCAGCTTAGCGCTAAGGAGGGACCGACAAGAGACCCAGTACTTC,CSSSLALRRDRQETQYF
TRBV4-2,-,-,TRBJ1-3,TGTGCCAGCAGCCCCTACTCCAGGGAGGCTGGAAACACCATATATTTT,CASSPYSREAGNTIYF
TRBV4-1,TRBD1,-,TRBJ1-2,TGCGCCAGCAGCCAAGTAGGGACAGGGAGGCCCTACCCCTTC,CASSQVGTGRPYPF
TRBV28,-,-,TRBJ2-2,TGTGCCAGCAGTTTCCTAGCGCGAGGCACCGGGGAGCTGTTTTTT,CASSFLARGTGELFF
TRBV28,-,-,TRBJ2-1,TGTGCCAGCAGTTTTCGGTACAATGAGCAGTTCTTC,CASSFRYNEQFF
TRBV7-9,TRBD1,once,TRBJ1-1,TGTTCCAGCAGCCTCAGACAGGGACGGATCACTGAAGCTTTCTTT,CSSSLRQGRITEAFF
TRBV7-9,-,-,TRBJ1-2,TGTGCCAGCAGCTTACCACAGGGAGTCTATGGCTACACCTTC,CASSLPQGVYGYTF
TRBV30,TRBD1,once,TRBJ2-7,TGTGCCTGGAGTCGGGACAGCTCCTACGAGCAGTACTTC,CAWSRDSSYEQYF
TRBV5-1,-,-,TRBJ1-1,TGCGCCAGCAGCACCGCCAGGGAAGTGAGCACTGAAGCTTTCTTT,CASSTAREVSTEAFF
TRBV4-1,TRBD1,few,TRBJ2-5,TGCGCCAGCAGCCAAGAGAGGGGGCGCGAGACCCAGTACTTC,CASSQERGRETQYF
TRBV28,TRBD2,-,TRBJ2-6,TGTGCCAGCAGAGGGACTACGCCCGGGGTCTCTGGGGCCAACGTCCTGACTTTC,CASRGTTPGVSGANVLTF